This T cell receptor (beta chain) was profiled in a study of T cell repertoires in cytomegalovirus infection. CDR3 length: 14 amino acids. Germline lookup yields CDR1 KGHSH and CDR2 LQKENI. The V and J ends lost 1 base and 12 bases respectively, with 16 bases between them. This clonotype was seen only a few times. What it recognizes is unknown. Via MiXCR, TCRdb re-called the reads, giving one row per CDR3 protein. This sample has fewer than 200,000 distinct CDR3 sequences; about a tenth occur once, and the top ten carry approximately 4.6%. Study-level findings and limits: What dominated the ex vivo response were HLA-C-restricted CMV-specific TCR beta clonotypes.

The rearrangement links TRBV18 to TRBJ2-1; possibly TRBD2 for D (5 bases). The source material was PBMCs. The sequence came from a human donor in good health (CMV status not recorded). Some clones in this sample may be carry-over from other donors' samples. CDR3 sequence reads: CASSPLASPLGQFF. CDR3 in DNA: TGTGCCAGCTCACCACTCGCTAGCCCGCTGGGGCAGTTCTTC.